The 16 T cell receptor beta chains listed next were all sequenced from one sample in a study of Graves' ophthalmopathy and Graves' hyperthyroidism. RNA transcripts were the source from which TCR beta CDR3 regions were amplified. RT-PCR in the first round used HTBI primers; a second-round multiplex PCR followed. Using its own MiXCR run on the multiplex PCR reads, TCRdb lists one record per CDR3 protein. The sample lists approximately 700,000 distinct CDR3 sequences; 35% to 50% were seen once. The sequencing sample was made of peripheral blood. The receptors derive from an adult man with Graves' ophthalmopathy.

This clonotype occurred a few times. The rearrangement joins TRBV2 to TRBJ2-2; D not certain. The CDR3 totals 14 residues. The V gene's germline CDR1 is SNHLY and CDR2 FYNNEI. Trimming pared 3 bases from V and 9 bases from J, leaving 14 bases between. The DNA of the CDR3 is TGTGCCAGCAGTGAGGCTGGTGGCGGCAGGGAGCTGTTTTTT. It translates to CASSEAGGGRELFF.

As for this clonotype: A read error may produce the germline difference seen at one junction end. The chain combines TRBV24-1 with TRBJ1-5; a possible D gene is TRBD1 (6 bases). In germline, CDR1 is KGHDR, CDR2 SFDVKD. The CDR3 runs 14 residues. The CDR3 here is CASSSEGVGQPQHF. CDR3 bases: TGTGCCAGCAGTTCGGAGGGGGTTGGTCAGCCCCAGCATTTT.

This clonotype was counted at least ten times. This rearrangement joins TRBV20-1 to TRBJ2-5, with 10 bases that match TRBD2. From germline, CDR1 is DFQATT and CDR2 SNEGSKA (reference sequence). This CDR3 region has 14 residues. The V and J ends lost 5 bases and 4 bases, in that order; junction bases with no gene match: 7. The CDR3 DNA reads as TGCAGTGCTCAGGTTTCTAGCGGGAGAGAGACCCAGTACTTC. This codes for CSAQVSSGRETQYF.

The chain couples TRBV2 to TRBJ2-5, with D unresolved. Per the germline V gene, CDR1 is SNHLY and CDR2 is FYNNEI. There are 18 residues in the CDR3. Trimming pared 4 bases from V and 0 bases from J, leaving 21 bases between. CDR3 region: CASSGLFADRLNQETQYF. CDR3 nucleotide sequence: TGTGCCAGCAGTGGACTCTTCGCGGATAGACTGAACCAAGAGACCCAGTACTTC.

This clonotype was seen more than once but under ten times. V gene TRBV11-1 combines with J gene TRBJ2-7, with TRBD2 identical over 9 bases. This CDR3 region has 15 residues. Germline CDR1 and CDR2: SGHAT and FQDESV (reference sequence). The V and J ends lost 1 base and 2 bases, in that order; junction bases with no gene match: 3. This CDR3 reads CASSLGASGAYEQYF. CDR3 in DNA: TGTGCCAGCAGCTTAGGTGCTAGCGGGGCCTACGAGCAGTACTTC.

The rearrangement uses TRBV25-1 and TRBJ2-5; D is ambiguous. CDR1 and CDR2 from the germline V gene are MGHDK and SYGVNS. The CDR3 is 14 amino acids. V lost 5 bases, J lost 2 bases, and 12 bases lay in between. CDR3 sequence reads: CASSLYDNQETQYF. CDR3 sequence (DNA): TGTGCCAGCAGTTTATACGATAATCAAGAGACCCAGTACTTC.

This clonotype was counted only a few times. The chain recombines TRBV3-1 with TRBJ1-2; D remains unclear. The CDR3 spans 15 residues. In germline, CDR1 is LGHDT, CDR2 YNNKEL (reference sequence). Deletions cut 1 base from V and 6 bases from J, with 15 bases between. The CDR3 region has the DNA TGTGCCAGCAGCCAAGGTTCGATGGTTCGGAATGGCTACACCTTC. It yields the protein CASSQGSMVRNGYTF.

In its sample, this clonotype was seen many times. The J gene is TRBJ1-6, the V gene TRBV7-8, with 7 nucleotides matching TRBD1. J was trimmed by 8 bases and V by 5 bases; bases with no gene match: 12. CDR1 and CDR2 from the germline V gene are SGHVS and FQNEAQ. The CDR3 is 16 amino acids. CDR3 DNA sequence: TGTGCCAGCAGCCCCAAACGGACAGGCGGCGATTCACCCCTCCACTTT. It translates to CASSPKRTGGDSPLHF.

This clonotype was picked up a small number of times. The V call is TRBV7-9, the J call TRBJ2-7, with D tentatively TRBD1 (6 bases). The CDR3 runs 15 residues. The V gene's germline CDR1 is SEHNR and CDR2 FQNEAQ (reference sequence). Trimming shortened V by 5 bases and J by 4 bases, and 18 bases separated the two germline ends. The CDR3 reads CASSLGSGAYYEQYF. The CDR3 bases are TGTGCCAGCAGCCTAGGGTCAGGGGCTTATTACGAGCAGTACTTC.

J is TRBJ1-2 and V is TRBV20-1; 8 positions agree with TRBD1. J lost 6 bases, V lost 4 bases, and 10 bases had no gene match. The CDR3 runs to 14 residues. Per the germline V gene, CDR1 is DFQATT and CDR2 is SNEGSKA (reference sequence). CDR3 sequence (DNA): TGCAGTGCTAACAACGGACAGGGCTTGGATGGCTACACCTTC. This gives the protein CSANNGQGLDGYTF.

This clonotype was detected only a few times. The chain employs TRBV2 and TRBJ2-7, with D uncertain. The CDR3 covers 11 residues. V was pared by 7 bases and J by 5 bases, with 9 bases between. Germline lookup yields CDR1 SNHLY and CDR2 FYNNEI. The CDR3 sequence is CASTHADEQYF. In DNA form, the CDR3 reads TGTGCCAGCACACATGCCGACGAGCAGTACTTC.

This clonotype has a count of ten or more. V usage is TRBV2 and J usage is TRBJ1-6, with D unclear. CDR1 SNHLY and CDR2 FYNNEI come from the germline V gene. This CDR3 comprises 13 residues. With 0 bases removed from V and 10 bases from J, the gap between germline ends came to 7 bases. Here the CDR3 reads CASSEALISPLHF. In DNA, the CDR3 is TGTGCCAGCAGTGAAGCGTTAATCTCACCCCTCCACTTT.

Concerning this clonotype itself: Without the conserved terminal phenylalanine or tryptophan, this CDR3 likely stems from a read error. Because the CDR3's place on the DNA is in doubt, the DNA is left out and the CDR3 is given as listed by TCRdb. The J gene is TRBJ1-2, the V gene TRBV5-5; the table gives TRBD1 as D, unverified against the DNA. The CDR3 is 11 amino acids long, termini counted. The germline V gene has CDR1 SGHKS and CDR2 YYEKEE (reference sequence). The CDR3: CASSLALRGQG.

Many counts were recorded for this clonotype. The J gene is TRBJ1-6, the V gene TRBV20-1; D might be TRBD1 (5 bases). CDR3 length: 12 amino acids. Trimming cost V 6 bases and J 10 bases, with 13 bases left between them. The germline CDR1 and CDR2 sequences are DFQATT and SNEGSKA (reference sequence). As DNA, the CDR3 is TGCAGTGCGAGACACGGGGGGTCACCCCTCCACTTT. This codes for CSARHGGSPLHF.

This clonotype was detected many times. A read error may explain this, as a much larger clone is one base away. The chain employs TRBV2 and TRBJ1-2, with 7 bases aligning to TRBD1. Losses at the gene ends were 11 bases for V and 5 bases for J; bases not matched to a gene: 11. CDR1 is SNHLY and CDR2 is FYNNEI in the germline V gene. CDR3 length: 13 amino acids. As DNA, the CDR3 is TGTGCCGTCTCAACAGGGGCGCGGTATGGCTACACCTTC. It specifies CAVSTGARYGYTF. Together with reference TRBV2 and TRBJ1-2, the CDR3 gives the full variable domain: EPEVTQTPSHQVTQMGQEVILRCVPISNHLYFYWYRQILGQKVEFLVSFYNNEISEKSEIFDDQFSVERPDGSNFTLKIRSTKLEDSAMYFCAVSTGARYGYTFGSGTRLTVV.

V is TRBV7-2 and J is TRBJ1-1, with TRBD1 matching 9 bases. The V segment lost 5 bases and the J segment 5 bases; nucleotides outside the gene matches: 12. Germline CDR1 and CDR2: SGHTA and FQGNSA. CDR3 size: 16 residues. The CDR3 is CASSKTPGTGRTEAFF. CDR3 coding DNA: TGTGCCAGCAGCAAAACACCCGGGACAGGGAGGACTGAAGCTTTCTTT.